The clone carrying this T cell receptor beta chain appeared many times. Its target is not known. Absence of ophthalmopathy progression within 18 months defined stable Graves' hyperthyroidism. Diagnoses rested on clinical symptoms, serum thyroxine and TRAb, thyroid ultrasound and orbital computed tomography. Extraction of PBMCs used 10 ml of fresh peripheral blood. This sample stems from a study of T cells in Graves' hyperthyroidism and ophthalmopathy. Trimming at V came to 1 base and at J to 6 bases, leaving 9 bases not matched to a gene. The CDR3 totals 16 residues. Germline CDR1 SGHKS, CDR2 YYEKEE (reference sequence). Findings and caveats of the study: Ophthalmopathy, which appeared later, was predicted by the model a median about 5.9 months before onset.

Regions amplified from RNA transcripts were the TCR beta CDR3 regions. First-round RT-PCR targeting the TCR CDR3 was performed with the HTBI primer set. From the multiplex PCR reads, TCRdb called clonotypes with MiXCR, one entry per CDR3 protein. Found here are over 650,000 distinct CDR3 sequences, about 16% of them singletons; the top ten hold over 7.5%. This sequence joins TRBV5-5 and TRBJ2-5, with TRBD2 identical over 10 bases. The sample taken for sequencing was blood. The source is a man between 18 and 35 years old with Graves' hyperthyroidism. The CDR3 DNA reads as TGTGCCAGCAGCTTGATCCCTAGCGGGAGTCAGAAGACCCAGTACTTC. Translation: CASSLIPSGSQKTQYF. Variable domain in full (rest from reference TRBV5-5 and TRBJ2-5): DAGVTQSPTHLIKTRGQQVTLRCSPISGHKSVSWYQQVLGQGPQFIFQYYEKEERGRGNFPDRFSARQFPNYSSELNVNALLLGDSALYLCASSLIPSGSQKTQYFGPGTRLLVL.